This is a list of T cell receptor beta chains from one sample in a study of T cell responses to AZD1222 COVID-19 vaccine. TCRdb keeps only in-frame clones here, not all; method: immunoSEQ multiplex PCR. The table has over 95,000 clones, about 89% seen once. Sequencing was performed on peripheral blood, taken on day 0 of AZD1222 vaccination. The receptors were gathered from an adult in good health. Both conserved end residues are part of each CDR3.

V gene: TRBV21-1
CDR3 protein: CASSKGVRGAYEQYF

V gene: TRBV5-1
CDR3 protein: CASSSGTGGLANTGELFF

V gene: TRBV9
CDR3 protein: CASSVAYGGSSSPLHF

V gene: TRBV6-4
CDR3 protein: CASSDLDDTQYF

V gene: TRBV7-2
CDR3 protein: CASSGVAQETQYF

V gene: TRBV4-1
CDR3 protein: CASSLRDFGNQPQHF

V gene: TRBV9
CDR3 protein: CASSNRQQETQYF

V gene: TRBV5-4
CDR3 protein: CASSSVQGGYGYTF

V gene: TRBV5-1
CDR3 protein: CASSPGQSLTYEQYF

V gene: TRBV2
CDR3 protein: CASSELQGGYEQFF

V gene: TRBV7-2
CDR3 protein: CASSSGTSLSTDTQYF

V gene: TRBV28
CDR3 protein: CASSLGVGLAGAFYEQYF

V gene: TRBV18
CDR3 protein: CASSAEGTGETQYF